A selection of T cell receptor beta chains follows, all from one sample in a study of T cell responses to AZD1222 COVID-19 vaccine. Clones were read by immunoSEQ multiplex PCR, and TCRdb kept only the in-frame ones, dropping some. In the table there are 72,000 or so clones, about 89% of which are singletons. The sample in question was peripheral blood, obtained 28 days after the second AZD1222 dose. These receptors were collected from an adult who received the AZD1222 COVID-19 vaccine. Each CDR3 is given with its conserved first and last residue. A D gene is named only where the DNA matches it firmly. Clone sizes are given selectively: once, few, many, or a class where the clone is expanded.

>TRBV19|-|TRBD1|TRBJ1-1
CASTPIQGAHTEAFF
TGTGCCAGTACCCCTATACAGGGGGCTCACACTGAAGCTTTCTTT
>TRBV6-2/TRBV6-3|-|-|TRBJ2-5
CASSKEKGTQYF
TGTGCCAGCAGTAAGGAAAAGGGGACCCAGTACTTC
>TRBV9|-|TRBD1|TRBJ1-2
CASSGTQGTGAYGYTF
TGTGCCAGCAGCGGTACACAAGGGACAGGTGCCTATGGCTACACCTTC
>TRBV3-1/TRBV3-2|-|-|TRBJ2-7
CASSRSFLYEQYF
TGTGCCAGCAGCCGGAGTTTCCTCTACGAGCAGTACTTC
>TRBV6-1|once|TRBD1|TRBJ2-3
CASSERQGRDTQYF
TGTGCCAGCAGTGAACGACAGGGGCGCGATACGCAGTATTTT
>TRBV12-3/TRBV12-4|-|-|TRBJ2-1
CASSLVGNEQFF
TGTGCCAGCAGTTTGGTAGGGAATGAGCAGTTCTTC
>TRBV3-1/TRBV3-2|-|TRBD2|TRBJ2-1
CASSRRAGADSYNEQFF
TGTGCCAGCAGCCGAAGGGCGGGAGCAGACTCCTACAATGAGCAGTTCTTC
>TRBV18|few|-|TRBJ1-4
CASSPRPAGEKLFF
TGTGCCAGCTCACCCAGGCCCGCGGGGGAAAAACTGTTTTTT
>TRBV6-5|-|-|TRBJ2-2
CASSPGDTGELFF
TGTGCCAGCAGTCCAGGGGACACCGGGGAGCTGTTTTTT
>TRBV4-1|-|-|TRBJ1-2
CASSQDSSGNYGYTF
TGCGCCAGCAGCCAAGATTCGTCCGGGAACTATGGCTACACCTTC
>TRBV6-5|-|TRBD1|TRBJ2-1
CATEGTGGSYNEQFF
TGTGCCACGGAGGGTACAGGGGGCTCCTACAATGAGCAGTTCTTC
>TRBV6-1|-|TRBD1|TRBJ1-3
CASSINRGLGNTIYF
TGTGCCAGCAGCATTAACAGGGGGCTTGGAAACACCATATATTTT
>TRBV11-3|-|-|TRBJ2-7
CASSLEYRGSYEQYF
TGTGCCAGCAGCTTAGAGTATCGAGGGAGCTACGAGCAGTACTTC
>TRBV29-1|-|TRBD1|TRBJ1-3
CSVALTGGIGNTIYF
TGCAGCGTCGCACTAACAGGGGGAATCGGAAACACCATATATTTT
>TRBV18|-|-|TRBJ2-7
CASSPEGQSDEQYF
TGTGCCAGCTCACCAGAAGGACAGTCTGACGAGCAGTACTTC
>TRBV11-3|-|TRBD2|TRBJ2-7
CASSTWTSGSVYEQYF
TGTGCCAGCAGCACTTGGACTAGCGGGAGTGTGTACGAGCAGTACTTC
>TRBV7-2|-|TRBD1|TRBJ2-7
CASSYTGGSYEQYF
TGTGCCAGCAGCTACACAGGGGGCTCCTACGAGCAGTACTTC
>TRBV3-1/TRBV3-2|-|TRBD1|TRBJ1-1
CASSQGDRIGPEAFF
TGTGCCAGCAGCCAAGGGGACAGGATTGGGCCTGAAGCTTTCTTT
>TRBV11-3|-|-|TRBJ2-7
CASSLEGSVAYEQYF
TGTGCCAGCAGCTTAGAGGGCAGTGTGGCCTACGAGCAGTACTTC
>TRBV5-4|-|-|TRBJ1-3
CASSPGPSSGNTIYF
TGTGCCAGCAGCCCGGGACCATCCTCTGGAAACACCATATATTTT
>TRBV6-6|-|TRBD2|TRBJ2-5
CASSYASGGGRTQYF
TGTGCCAGCAGTTACGCTAGCGGGGGCGGTCGGACCCAGTACTTC
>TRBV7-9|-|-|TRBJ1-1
CASGWGIEAFF
TGTGCCAGCGGTTGGGGTATTGAAGCTTTCTTT
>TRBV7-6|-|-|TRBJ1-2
CASSLGGANGYTF
TGTGCCAGCAGCTTGGGGGGGGCCAATGGCTACACCTTC
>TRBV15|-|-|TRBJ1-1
CATSRDQMGSEAFF
TGTGCCACCAGCAGAGATCAGATGGGTTCTGAAGCTTTCTTT
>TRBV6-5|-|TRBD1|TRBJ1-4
CASRSGTGIEKLFF
TGTGCCAGCAGATCCGGGACAGGGATTGAAAAACTGTTTTTT
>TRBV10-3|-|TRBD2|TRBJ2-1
CATTASGSGYEQFF
TGTGCCACCACCGCTAGCGGGAGTGGGTATGAGCAGTTCTTC
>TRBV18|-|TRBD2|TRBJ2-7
CASSPGLAFHEQYF
TGTGCCAGCTCCCCCGGACTAGCGTTCCACGAGCAGTACTTC
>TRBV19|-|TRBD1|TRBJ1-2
CASISRDRGSSNYGYTF
TGTGCCAGTATCTCCCGGGACAGGGGTTCATCTAACTATGGCTACACCTTC
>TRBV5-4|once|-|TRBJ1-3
CASSFEPTTGSGNTIYF
TGTGCCAGCAGCTTTGAACCGACGACAGGCTCTGGAAACACCATATATTTT
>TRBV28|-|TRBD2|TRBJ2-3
CASSSSGSLHRGPGDTQYF
TGTGCCAGCAGTTCTAGCGGGAGCCTGCACCGGGGCCCGGGTGATACGCAGTATTTT
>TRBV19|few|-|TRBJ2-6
CASNARRSGANVLTF
TGTGCCAGTAACGCCCGACGCTCTGGGGCCAACGTCCTGACTTTC
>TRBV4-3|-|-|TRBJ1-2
CASSQDSEYGYTF
TGCGCCAGCAGCCAAGATTCTGAATATGGCTACACCTTC
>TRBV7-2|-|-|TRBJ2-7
CASSIGAGDGYEQYF
TGTGCCAGCAGCATCGGGGCCGGGGACGGCTACGAGCAGTACTTC
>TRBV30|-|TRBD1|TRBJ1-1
CAWNPGQGYTEAFF
TGTGCCTGGAATCCGGGACAGGGGTACACTGAAGCTTTCTTT
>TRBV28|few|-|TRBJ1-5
CASSIEGNQPQHF
TGTGCCAGCAGTATAGAAGGCAATCAGCCCCAGCATTTT
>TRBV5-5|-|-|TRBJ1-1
CASRNYNEAFF
TGTGCCAGCAGGAACTATAATGAAGCTTTCTTT
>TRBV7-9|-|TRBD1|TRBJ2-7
CASSFPGTGDYEQYF
TGTGCCAGCAGCTTCCCAGGGACAGGGGACTACGAGCAGTACTTC
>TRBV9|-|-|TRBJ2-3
CASSVLAGGTDTQYF
TGTGCCAGCAGCGTACTTGCTGGGGGCACGGATACGCAGTATTTT
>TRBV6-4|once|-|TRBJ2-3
CASSDPSTDTQYF
TGTGCCAGCAGTGACCCTAGCACAGATACGCAGTATTTT
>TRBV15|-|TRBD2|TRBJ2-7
CATSRDPAGTYEQYF
TGTGCCACCAGCAGAGACCCAGCGGGGACCTACGAGCAGTACTTC
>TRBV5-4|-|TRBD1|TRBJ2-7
CAMRQGPNSYEQYF
TGTGCCATGAGACAGGGCCCAAATTCCTACGAGCAGTACTTC
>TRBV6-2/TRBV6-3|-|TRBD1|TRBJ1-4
CASSRDRLNEKLFF
TGTGCCAGCAGTCGGGACAGGTTGAATGAAAAACTGTTTTTT
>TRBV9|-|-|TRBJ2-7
CASSVALGTGEQYF
TGTGCCAGCAGCGTAGCTTTAGGTACTGGGGAGCAGTACTTC
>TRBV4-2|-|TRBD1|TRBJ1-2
CASSQDHRGLGGYTF
TGTGCCAGCAGCCAAGATCACAGGGGGCTTGGTGGCTACACCTTC
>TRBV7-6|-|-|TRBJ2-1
CASSLEGSSYNEQFF
TGTGCCAGCAGCTTAGAGGGAAGCTCCTACAATGAGCAGTTCTTC
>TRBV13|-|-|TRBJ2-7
CASSLRSGEQYF
TGTGCCAGCAGCTTACGTAGTGGCGAGCAGTACTTC
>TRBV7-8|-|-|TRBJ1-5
CASSPTPNQPQHF
TGTGCCAGCAGCCCCACCCCCAATCAGCCCCAGCATTTT
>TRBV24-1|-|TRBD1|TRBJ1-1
CATSEMTGGGNTEAFF
TGTGCCACCAGTGAAATGACAGGGGGGGGGAACACTGAAGCTTTCTTT
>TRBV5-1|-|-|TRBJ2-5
CASSFSVQREETQYF
TGCGCCAGCAGCTTTAGCGTTCAGCGAGAAGAGACCCAGTACTTC
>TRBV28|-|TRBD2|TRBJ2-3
CATAGGTDTQYF
TGTGCCACCGCGGGGGGGACAGATACGCAGTATTTT
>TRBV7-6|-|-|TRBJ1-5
CASSLGGGKSNQPQHF
TGTGCCAGCAGCTTAGGGGGGGGCAAAAGCAATCAGCCCCAGCATTTT
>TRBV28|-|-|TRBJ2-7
CASSPPSERLGEQYF
TGTGCCAGCAGTCCACCCTCTGAGAGATTAGGAGAGCAGTACTTC
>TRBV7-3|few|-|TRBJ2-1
CASSPQPSGNEQFF
TGTGCCAGCAGCCCCCAACCCTCTGGCAATGAGCAGTTCTTC
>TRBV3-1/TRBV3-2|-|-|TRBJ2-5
CASSQGGPGRPETQYF
TGTGCCAGCAGCCAGGGTGGGCCGGGACGCCCAGAGACCCAGTACTTC
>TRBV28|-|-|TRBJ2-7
CASSFFPLEQYF
TGTGCCAGCAGTTTTTTCCCGCTCGAGCAGTACTTC
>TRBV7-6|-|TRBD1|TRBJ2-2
CASSLRDRDGGELFF
TGTGCCAGCAGCCTCCGGGACAGGGATGGCGGGGAGCTGTTTTTT
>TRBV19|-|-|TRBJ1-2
CASRPDKVYGYTF
TGTGCCAGTAGGCCCGACAAGGTCTATGGCTACACCTTC